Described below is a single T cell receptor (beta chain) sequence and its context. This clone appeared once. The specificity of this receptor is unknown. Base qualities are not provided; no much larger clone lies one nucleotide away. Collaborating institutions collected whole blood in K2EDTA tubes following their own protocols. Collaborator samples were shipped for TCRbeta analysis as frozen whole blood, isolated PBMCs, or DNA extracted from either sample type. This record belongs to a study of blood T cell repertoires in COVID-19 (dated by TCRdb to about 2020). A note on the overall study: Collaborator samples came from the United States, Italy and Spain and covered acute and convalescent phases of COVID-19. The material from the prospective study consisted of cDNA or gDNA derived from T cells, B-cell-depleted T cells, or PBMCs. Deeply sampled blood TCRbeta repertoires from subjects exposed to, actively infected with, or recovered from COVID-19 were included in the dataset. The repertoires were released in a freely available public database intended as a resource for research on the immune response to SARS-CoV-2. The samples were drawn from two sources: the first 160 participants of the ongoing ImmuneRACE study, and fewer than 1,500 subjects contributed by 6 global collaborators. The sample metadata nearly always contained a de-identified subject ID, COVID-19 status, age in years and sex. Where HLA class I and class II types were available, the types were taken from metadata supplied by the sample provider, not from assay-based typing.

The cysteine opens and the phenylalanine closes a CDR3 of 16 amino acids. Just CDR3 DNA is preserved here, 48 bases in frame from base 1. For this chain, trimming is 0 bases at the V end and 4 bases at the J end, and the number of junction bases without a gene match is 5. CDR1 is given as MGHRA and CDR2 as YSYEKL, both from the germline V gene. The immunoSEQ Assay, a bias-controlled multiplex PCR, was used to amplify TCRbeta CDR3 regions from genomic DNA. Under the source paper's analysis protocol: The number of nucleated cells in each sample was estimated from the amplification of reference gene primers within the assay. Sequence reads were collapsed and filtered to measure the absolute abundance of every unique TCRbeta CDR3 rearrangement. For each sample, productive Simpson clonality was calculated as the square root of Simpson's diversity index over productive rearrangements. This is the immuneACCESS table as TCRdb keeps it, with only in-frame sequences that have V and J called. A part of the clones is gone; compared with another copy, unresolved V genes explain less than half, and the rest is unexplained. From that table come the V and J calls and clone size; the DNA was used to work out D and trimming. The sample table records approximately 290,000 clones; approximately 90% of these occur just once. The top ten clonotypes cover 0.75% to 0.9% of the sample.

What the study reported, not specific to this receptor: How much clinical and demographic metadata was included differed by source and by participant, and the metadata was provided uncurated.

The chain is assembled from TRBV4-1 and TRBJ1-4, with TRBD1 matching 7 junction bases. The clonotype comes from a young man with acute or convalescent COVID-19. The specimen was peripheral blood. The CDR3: CASSQDSGTDNEKLFF. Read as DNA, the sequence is TGCGCCAGCAGCCAAGACTCCGGGACAGATAATGAAAAACTGTTTTTT.